This is a list of T cell receptor beta chains from one sample in a study of T cells in Graves' hyperthyroidism and ophthalmopathy. TCRdb processed the multiplex PCR reads anew with MiXCR; each CDR3 protein has one entry. The repertoire holds some 530,000 distinct CDR3 sequences, 20% to 25% seen once, with approximately 54% in the top ten. The sequenced sample consisted of blood. These receptors were collected from a woman aged 65 to 85 with Graves' ophthalmopathy. Each CDR3 is given with its conserved first and last residue. The D gene is left open where the match is weak. The listing skips clone size in some rows; elsewhere it reads once, few, many or a size class.

d_gene: TRBD2; len: 15; v_gene: TRBV6-2/TRBV6-3; j_gene: TRBJ2-1; abundance: many; CDR3nt: TGTGCCAGCAGCGATTTAGCGGGACCCTACAATGAGCAGTTCTTC; CDR3aa: CASSDLAGPYNEQFF
d_gene: .; len: 12; v_gene: TRBV28; j_gene: TRBJ1-1; abundance: .; CDR3nt: TGTGCCAGCGGGACAATGAACACTGAAGCTTTCTTT; CDR3aa: CASGTMNTEAFF
d_gene: .; len: 13; v_gene: TRBV30; j_gene: TRBJ1-2; abundance: .; CDR3nt: TGTGCCTGGAGTGTACAGGGACCCTATGGCTACACCTTC; CDR3aa: CAWSVQGPYGYTF
d_gene: .; len: 15; v_gene: TRBV12-3/TRBV12-4; j_gene: TRBJ1-5; abundance: many; CDR3nt: TGTGCCAGCAGTTACGGAGGGAGCGGCAATCAGCCCCAGCATTTT; CDR3aa: CASSYGGSGNQPQHF
d_gene: .; len: 14; v_gene: TRBV5-1; j_gene: TRBJ1-5; abundance: .; CDR3nt: TGCGCCAGCAGCGAAGGACGGCGCTTCGGGCCCCAGCATTTT; CDR3aa: CASSEGRRFGPQHF
d_gene: TRBD2; len: 14; v_gene: TRBV29-1; j_gene: TRBJ2-3; abundance: .; CDR3nt: TGCAACGTAACGGGACTAGGACGCACAGATACGCAGTATTTT; CDR3aa: CNVTGLGRTDTQYF
d_gene: TRBD1; len: 15; v_gene: TRBV15; j_gene: TRBJ2-3; abundance: few; CDR3nt: TGTGCCACCAGCAAGGGACAGGGGGCAACAGATACGCAGTATTTT; CDR3aa: CATSKGQGATDTQYF
d_gene: .; len: 18; v_gene: TRBV20-1; j_gene: TRBJ1-6; abundance: .; CDR3nt: TGCAGTGCTAGAGGTTGGGGAAACCCTCAAGCCTATAATTCACCCCTCCACTTT; CDR3aa: CSARGWGNPQAYNSPLHF
d_gene: .; len: 15; v_gene: TRBV20-1; j_gene: TRBJ2-1; abundance: once; CDR3nt: TGCAGTGCTAAACGAGGGGGGCCCTTCTACAATGAGCAGTTCTTC; CDR3aa: CSAKRGGPFYNEQFF
d_gene: .; len: 12; v_gene: TRBV3-1; j_gene: TRBJ2-1; abundance: .; CDR3nt: TGTGCCAGCAGCCAAGGATTTGCGGAGCAGTTCTTC; CDR3aa: CASSQGFAEQFF
d_gene: TRBD1; len: 13; v_gene: TRBV12-3/TRBV12-4; j_gene: TRBJ2-5; abundance: many; CDR3nt: TGTGCCACCTCGGGACAGGGAGACGTGGCCCAGTACTTC; CDR3aa: CATSGQGDVAQYF
d_gene: TRBD2; len: 14; v_gene: TRBV28; j_gene: TRBJ2-1; abundance: .; CDR3nt: TGTGCCAGCATTAAAGCGGGAGTAGTCAATGAGCAGTTCTTC; CDR3aa: CASIKAGVVNEQFF
d_gene: .; len: 13; v_gene: TRBV12-3/TRBV12-4; j_gene: TRBJ2-7; abundance: few; CDR3nt: TGTGCCAGCAGTTTGATCCAGGATGGAGAGCAGTACTTC; CDR3aa: CASSLIQDGEQYF
d_gene: .; len: 15; v_gene: TRBV5-1; j_gene: TRBJ2-1; abundance: few; CDR3nt: TGCGCCAGCAGCTTGGAGGCGTTCTCCTACAATGAGCAGTTCTTC; CDR3aa: CASSLEAFSYNEQFF
d_gene: .; len: 15; v_gene: TRBV4-3; j_gene: TRBJ1-1; abundance: .; CDR3nt: TGCGCCAGCAGCCAAGGAGTGGGTCAGGGCACTGAAGCTTTCTTT; CDR3aa: CASSQGVGQGTEAFF
d_gene: .; len: 11; v_gene: TRBV30; j_gene: TRBJ1-1; abundance: many; CDR3nt: TGTGCCTGGACCACAGGACCCCGGGCTTTCTTT; CDR3aa: CAWTTGPRAFF
d_gene: .; len: 13; v_gene: TRBV27; j_gene: TRBJ2-5; abundance: many; CDR3nt: TGTGCCAGCAGTTATGGGGGCCGAGAGACCCAGTACTTC; CDR3aa: CASSYGGRETQYF